A selection of T cell receptor beta chains follows, all from one sample in a study of vaccination effects on CD4 cells after COVID-19. Here immunoSEQ multiplex PCR was the method, and the copy in TCRdb shows in-frame clones only, minus some. The sample has 80,000 to 95,000 clones, roughly 80% seen once. For these receptors, no antigen is known. The sequencing used CD4+ T cells from PBMCs cultured with HCoV-OC43 spike peptides, collected after COVID-19 vaccination. All receptors derive from a human donor who received a COVID-19 vaccine. Each CDR3 is given with its conserved first and last residue. D genes are given only for firm matches. Part of the rows lack a size; the others show once, few, many or a class for expanded clones.

clone_size | j_call | d_call | v_call | cdr3_aa | cdr3_nt
- | TRBJ2-3 | - | TRBV9 | CASSEQPSTDTQYF | TGTGCCAGCAGCGAGCAGCCGAGCACAGATACGCAGTATTTT
- | TRBJ1-1 | - | TRBV5-1 | CASSNSNTEAFF | TGCGCCAGCAGCAACAGCAACACTGAAGCTTTCTTT
- | TRBJ2-5 | TRBD2 | TRBV7-2 | CATSGWGSGGQETQYF | TGTGCCACCTCCGGGTGGGGTAGCGGGGGGCAAGAGACCCAGTACTTC
- | TRBJ2-3 | - | TRBV18 | CASSPTGSGRTDTQYF | TGTGCCAGCTCACCAACCGGGTCAGGGAGGACAGATACGCAGTATTTT
- | TRBJ1-5 | TRBD1 | TRBV2 | CASRGQNSNQPQHF | TGTGCCAGCAGGGGACAGAACTCCAATCAGCCCCAGCATTTT
few | TRBJ2-5 | TRBD1 | TRBV7-8 | CASSVRDRGTLQETQYF | TGTGCCAGCAGCGTCCGGGACAGGGGCACCCTACAAGAGACCCAGTACTTC
- | TRBJ2-5 | - | TRBV19 | CASSIGSVETQYF | TGTGCCAGTAGTATAGGAAGCGTCGAGACCCAGTACTTC
- | TRBJ2-5 | - | TRBV18 | CASSPSRETQYF | TGTGCCAGCTCACCATCAAGGGAGACCCAGTACTTC
- | TRBJ2-3 | - | TRBV6-6 | CASRRTEGTDTQYF | TGTGCCAGCAGGCGGACCGAAGGGACAGATACGCAGTATTTT
- | TRBJ1-6 | TRBD1 | TRBV5-5 | CASSSGTVNSPLHF | TGTGCCAGCAGCTCCGGGACAGTTAATTCACCCCTCCACTTT
- | TRBJ2-5 | - | TRBV12-5 | CASGLWGAETQYF | TGTGCTAGTGGTTTATGGGGGGCGGAGACCCAGTACTTC
- | TRBJ2-4 | - | TRBV12-3/TRBV12-4 | CASSRTERGFQYF | TGTGCCAGCAGTCGGACAGAAAGGGGCTTTCAGTACTTC
few | TRBJ2-5 | TRBD1 | TRBV5-1 | CASSPGTEETQYF | TGCGCCAGCAGCCCGGGGACAGAAGAGACCCAGTACTTC
- | TRBJ2-2 | - | TRBV21-1 | CASGGSTGELFF | TGTGCCAGCGGTGGCAGCACCGGGGAGCTGTTTTTT
- | TRBJ2-5 | - | TRBV4-1 | CASSQVQGSETQYF | TGCGCCAGCAGCCAAGTCCAGGGTTCAGAGACCCAGTACTTC
- | TRBJ1-3 | - | TRBV20-1 | CSASVLDRSSGNTIYF | TGCAGTGCTAGTGTCCTAGACAGGAGCTCTGGAAACACCATATATTTT
few | TRBJ1-3 | TRBD1 | TRBV7-2 | CASSLVTGMGNTIYF | TGTGCCAGCAGCTTAGTGACAGGGATGGGAAACACCATATATTTT
few | TRBJ1-2 | - | TRBV29-1 | CSTRTENYGYTF | TGCAGCACCCGGACAGAAAACTATGGCTACACCTTC
- | TRBJ2-1 | - | TRBV6-5 | CASSKTGYDNEQFF | TGTGCCAGCAGTAAAACAGGGTACGACAATGAGCAGTTCTTC
few | TRBJ1-1 | TRBD1 | TRBV5-1 | CASRQQGSNTEAFF | TGCGCCAGCAGACAACAGGGGTCGAACACTGAAGCTTTCTTT
- | TRBJ1-3 | - | TRBV30 | CAWSVWQFSSGNTIYF | TGTGCCTGGAGTGTATGGCAGTTTTCCTCTGGAAACACCATATATTTT
- | TRBJ2-3 | - | TRBV12-3/TRBV12-4 | CASTLGLDTQYF | TGTGCCAGCACGTTGGGCCTGGATACGCAGTATTTT
- | TRBJ1-4 | - | TRBV12-3/TRBV12-4 | CASSLLTDEKLFF | TGTGCCAGCAGTTTACTTACTGATGAAAAACTGTTTTTT